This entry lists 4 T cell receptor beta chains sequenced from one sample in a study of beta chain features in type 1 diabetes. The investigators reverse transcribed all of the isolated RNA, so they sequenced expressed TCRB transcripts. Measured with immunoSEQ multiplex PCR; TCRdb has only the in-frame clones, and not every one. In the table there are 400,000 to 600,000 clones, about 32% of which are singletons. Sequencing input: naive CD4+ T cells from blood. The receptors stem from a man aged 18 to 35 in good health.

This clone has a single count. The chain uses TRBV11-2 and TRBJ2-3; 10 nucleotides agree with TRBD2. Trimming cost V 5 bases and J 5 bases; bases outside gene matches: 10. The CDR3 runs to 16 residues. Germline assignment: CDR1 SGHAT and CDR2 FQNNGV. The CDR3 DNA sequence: TGTGCCAGCAGCCGGGGAACTAGCGGGATTGAAGATACGCAGTATTTT. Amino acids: CASSRGTSGIEDTQYF. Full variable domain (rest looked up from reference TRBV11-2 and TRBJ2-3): EAGVAQSPRYKIIEKRQSVAFWCNPISGHATLYWYQQILGQGPKLLIQFQNNGVVDDSQLPKDRFSAERLKGVDSTLKIQPAKLEDSAVYLCASSRGTSGIEDTQYFGPGTRLTVL.

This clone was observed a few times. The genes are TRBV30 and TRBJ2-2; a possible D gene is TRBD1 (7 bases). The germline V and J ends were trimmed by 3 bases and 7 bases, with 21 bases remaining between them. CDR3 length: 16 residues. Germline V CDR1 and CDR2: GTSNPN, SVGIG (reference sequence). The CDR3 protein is CAWSPGGQSTVGELFF. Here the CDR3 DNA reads TGTGCCTGGAGCCCCGGGGGACAGTCGACCGTCGGGGAGCTGTTTTTT.

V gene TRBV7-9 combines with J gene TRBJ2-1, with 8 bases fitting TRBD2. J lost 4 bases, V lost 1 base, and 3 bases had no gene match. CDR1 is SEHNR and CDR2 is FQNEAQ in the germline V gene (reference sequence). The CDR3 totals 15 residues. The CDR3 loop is CASSLVSGNYNEQFF. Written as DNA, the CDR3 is TGTGCCAGCAGCTTAGTTAGCGGGAATTACAATGAGCAGTTCTTC.

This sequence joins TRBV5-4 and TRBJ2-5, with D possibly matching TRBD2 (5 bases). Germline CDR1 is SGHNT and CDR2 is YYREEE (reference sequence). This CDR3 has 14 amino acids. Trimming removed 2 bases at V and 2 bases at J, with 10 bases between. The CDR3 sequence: CASSLISVQETQYF. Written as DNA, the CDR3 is TGTGCCAGCAGCTTAATTAGCGTACAAGAGACCCAGTACTTC. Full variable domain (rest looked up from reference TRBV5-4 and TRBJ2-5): ETGVTQSPTHLIKTRGQQVTLRCSSQSGHNTVSWYQQALGQGPQFIFQYYREEENGRGNFPPRFSGLQFPNYSSELNVNALELDDSALYLCASSLISVQETQYFGPGTRLLVL.